What follows are 7 T cell receptor beta chains derived from one specimen sequenced in a study of blood T cell repertoires in COVID-19. Measured with immunoSEQ multiplex PCR; TCRdb has only the in-frame clones, and not every one. Of a few hundred thousand clones in the sample, roughly 90% were seen once. The sequenced material came from peripheral blood. These receptors all stem from a woman aged 55-69 years with COVID-19, enrolled during active disease.

In this sample, this clone turned up once. V and J are TRBV10-1 and TRBJ1-1; D possibly corresponds to TRBD1 (5 bases). CDR1 is WNHNN, CDR2 SYGVQD, per germline (reference sequence). Trimming cost V 6 bases and J 10 bases, with 21 bases left between them. The CDR3 totals 14 residues. The CDR3 DNA follows: TGCGCCAGCAGCCCGGGGCAGCTCTTGGAGGGAGCTTTCTTT. Translating gives CASSPGQLLEGAFF.

The V gene is TRBV5-6, the J gene TRBJ2-6; D is ambiguous. The CDR3 consists of 15 residues. Trimming cost V 4 bases and J 0 bases, with 8 bases left between them. CDR1 and CDR2 from the germline V gene are SGHDT and YYEEEE. In DNA, the CDR3 is TGTGCCAGCAGCCACTACATCTCTGGGGCCAACGTCCTGACTTTC. It codes for CASSHYISGANVLTF.

The chain is built from TRBV19 and TRBJ2-7; D is ambiguous. The CDR3 contains 16 residues. Trimming left V 4 bases short and J 2 bases short, with 18 bases between. CDR1 and CDR2 (germline): LNHDA, SQIVND (reference sequence). The CDR3 nucleotides are TGTGCCAGTAGTACCCCAACCGGGTCTAGACCCTACGAGCAGTACTTC. It encodes CASSTPTGSRPYEQYF.

The chain joins TRBV6-7 to TRBJ2-3; a possible D gene is TRBD2 (5 bases). Being an ORF, TRBV6-7 has a function that is uncertain. V was shortened by 0 bases and J by 5 bases, with 9 bases between the two germline ends. CDR3 length: 14 residues. The CDR3 loop reads CASSYSEGLDTQYF. CDR3 nucleotides: TGTGCCAGCAGTTACTCCGAGGGATTAGATACGCAGTATTTT.

This clone was seen just once. This sequence joins TRBV13 and TRBJ1-6; a possible D gene is TRBD1 (5 bases). Germline V gene data show CDR1 as PRHDT and CDR2 as FYEKMQ (reference sequence). Trimming took 2 bases from V and 7 from J, leaving 12 bases between them. The CDR3 loop spans 15 amino acids. CDR3 DNA sequence: TGTGCCAGCAGCTTACAACTCGGGGGGAATTCACCCCTCCACTTT. It translates to CASSLQLGGNSPLHF.

The chain has TRBV5-1 and TRBJ2-5, with a possible D match to TRBD2 (6 bases). CDR3 length: 12 amino acids. V was pared by 3 bases and J by 10 bases, with 13 bases between. CDR1 and CDR2 from the germline V gene are SGHRS and YFSETQ. CDR3 sequence reads: CASSSEGEDQYF. For the CDR3, the DNA is TGCGCCAGCAGCTCGGAAGGGGAGGACCAGTACTTC.

The chain carries TRBV11-3 and TRBJ2-1, with no clear D. The germline CDR1 and CDR2 sequences are SGHNT and YENEEA. V was trimmed by 0 bases and J by 2 bases, leaving 11 bases between them. The CDR3 has 16 residues. CDR3 region: CASSLDTGGAYNEQFF. CDR3 bases: TGTGCCAGCAGCTTAGATACCGGCGGAGCCTACAATGAGCAGTTCTTC. Supplemented by reference TRBV11-3 and TRBJ2-1, the full variable domain reads EAGVVQSPRYKIIEKKQPVAFWCNPISGHNTLYWYLQNLGQGPELLIRYENEEAVDDSQLPKDRFSAERLKGVDSTLKIQPAELGDSAVYLCASSLDTGGAYNEQFFGPGTRLTVL.